A single sample gave rise to the 16 T cell receptor beta chains below, sequenced in a study of spatial heterogeneity in lung cancer. Documented time point: blood at routine non-recurrence follow-up after resection. Researchers sequenced whole RNA taken from tumor, nontumor lung or frozen PBMC without sorting. Using its own MiXCR run on the 5' RACE reads, TCRdb lists one record per CDR3 protein. The sample shows some 120,000 distinct CDR3 sequences, over 9% of them seen only once. The material sequenced was PBMCs, taken at follow-up. Receptors were obtained from a male donor with early-stage non-small cell lung cancer.

This chain uses TRBV6-2 or TRBV6-3 with TRBJ2-1, with 7 bases fitting TRBD1. CDR3 length: 19 amino acids. Trimming removed 2 bases from V and 3 bases from J; junction bases left unmatched: 16. The germline V gene has CDR1 MNHEY and CDR2 SVGEGT. The CDR3 DNA follows: TGTGCCAGCAGTTACCCAACTCTTCTAGTGACAGGGATCTACAATGAGCAGTTCTTC. It specifies CASSYPTLLVTGIYNEQFF.

This clonotype was counted many times. The V call is TRBV12-3 or TRBV12-4, the J call TRBJ1-6; TRBD1 aligns across 9 bases. Germline trimming cut 3 bases from V and 7 bases from J; bases unmatched to any gene: 4. The CDR3 spans 15 residues. The DNA for the CDR3 is TGTGCCAGCAGTTTGGGACAGGGACTAAATTCACCCCTCCACTTT. Translation: CASSLGQGLNSPLHF.

In this sample, this clonotype turned up a few times. V is TRBV7-2 and J is TRBJ2-7; the match to TRBD1 covers 7 bases. J gave up 3 bases and V 5 bases, and 4 bases lay outside the gene matches. Per the germline V gene, CDR1 is SGHTA and CDR2 is FQGNSA. The CDR3 is 13 residues long. Here the CDR3 DNA reads TGTGCCAGCAGCCGGGGACAGATCTACGAGCAGTACTTC. Protein: CASSRGQIYEQYF.

This clonotype was counted ten times or more. CDR3 sequence: CASTGSRSSYEQYF. The CDR3 bases are TGTGCCAGCACAGGGTCGCGGAGCTCCTACGAGCAGTACTTC. The chain joins TRBV2 to TRBJ2-7, with D possibly matching TRBD1 (5 bases). The CDR3 is 14 amino acids. Trimming cost V 7 bases and J 0 bases, with 13 bases left between them. The germline CDR1 and CDR2 sequences are SNHLY and FYNNEI.

The chain uses TRBV27 and TRBJ2-1; 8 nucleotides line up with TRBD2. CDR3 length: 15 amino acids. CDR1 MNHEY and CDR2 SMNVEV come from the germline V gene (reference sequence). J lost 7 bases, V lost 1 base, and 6 bases had no gene match. CDR3 loop: CASSLWASGLNEQFF. CDR3 bases: TGTGCCAGCAGTTTATGGGCTAGCGGGTTGAATGAGCAGTTCTTC.

This chain connects TRBV5-1 to TRBJ2-5, with 7 bases aligning to TRBD1. V lost 3 bases and J lost 2; bases outside the gene matches: 7. Germline CDR1 is SGHRS and CDR2 is YFSETQ. The CDR3 consists of 15 residues. The CDR3 is CASSSGQVQQETQYF. The CDR3 DNA sequence: TGCGCCAGCAGCTCTGGACAGGTGCAACAAGAGACCCAGTACTTC.

Worth noting for this clonotype: One base away lies a much larger clone, so this may be a sequencing read error. This chain links TRBV29-1 with TRBJ2-5, with a tentative D call TRBD1 (6 bases). The CDR3 has 12 residues. Germline V gene lookup returns CDR1 SQVTM and CDR2 ANQGSEA. The chain's CDR3 is CSGKTGQETQCF. The CDR3 coding sequence is TGCAGCGGGAAGACAGGACAAGAGACCCAGTGCTTC.

This clonotype occurred many times. This chain joins TRBV3-1 and TRBJ2-1, with 7 bases that match TRBD2. The CDR3 is made up of 15 amino acids. CDR1 is LGHDT, CDR2 YNNKEL, per germline (reference sequence). The V and J ends lost 1 base and 3 bases, in that order; junction bases with no gene match: 3. The CDR3 sequence is CASSQGLADYNEQFF. CDR3 coding DNA: TGTGCCAGCAGCCAAGGGCTAGCGGACTACAATGAGCAGTTCTTC.

This chain connects TRBV18 to TRBJ2-5, with 7 bases matching TRBD1. The V and J ends lost 4 bases and 1 base, in that order; junction bases with no gene match: 3. The CDR3 extends over 14 amino acids. Germline values: CDR1 KGHSH, CDR2 LQKENI. The CDR3 here is CASSLGTAQETQYF. In DNA form, the CDR3 reads TGTGCCAGCTCACTTGGGACAGCCCAAGAGACCCAGTACTTC.

The table lists this clonotype with a few counts. V and J are TRBV6-2 or TRBV6-3 and TRBJ2-3; 9 bases fit TRBD2. The CDR3 length is 15 residues. Per the germline V gene, CDR1 is MNHEY and CDR2 is SVGEGT. Trimming took 2 bases from V and 6 from J; bases not matched to a gene: 6. The CDR3 nucleotides are TGTGCCAGCAGTTACCGGGGACTAGCTGATGATACGCAGTATTTT. This sequence encodes CASSYRGLADDTQYF.

This sequence joins TRBV15 and TRBJ1-2; D remains ambiguous. Germline CDR1 and CDR2: LNHNV and YYDKDF (reference sequence). The CDR3 is 14 amino acids. The ends were cut back, 6 bases at V and 0 bases at J, with 11 bases in the middle. CDR3: CATRGRTTNYGYTF. The CDR3 DNA reads TGTGCCACCAGGGGCCGCACCACTAACTATGGCTACACCTTC.

The chain recombines TRBV28 with TRBJ2-7; D is unclear. Trimming stripped 1 base from V and 4 bases from J, with 5 bases between. Germline CDR1 is MDHEN and CDR2 is SYDVKM. This CDR3 spans 12 amino acids. The chain's CDR3 is CASSLFRYEQYF. The CDR3, as DNA: TGTGCCAGCAGTTTATTCAGGTACGAGCAGTACTTC.

The genes are TRBV21-1 and TRBJ1-1. TRBV21-1 is deemed a pseudogene. The CDR3 is made up of 12 amino acids. The CDR3 coding sequence is TGTGCCAGCAGCCCGCGGACCCTCCCCGCTTTCTTT. Amino acids: CASSPRTLPAFF.

This clonotype was picked up many times. The chain carries TRBV20-1 and TRBJ2-2; TRBD1 aligns across 8 bases. Per the germline V gene, CDR1 is DFQATT and CDR2 is SNEGSKA (reference sequence). V lost 0 bases to trimming and J lost 5 bases; unmatched junction nucleotides: 8. This CDR3 comprises 16 residues. The CDR3 here is CSARDRGQGRTGELFF. CDR3 sequence (DNA): TGCAGTGCTAGAGACCGAGGACAGGGTCGGACCGGGGAGCTGTTTTTT.

V is TRBV6-5 and J is TRBJ1-5, with D possibly TRBD1 on 6 matching bases. The CDR3 runs to 14 residues. Trimming left V 6 bases short and J 7 bases short, with 16 bases between. Per germline, CDR1 MNHEY and CDR2 SVGAGI. The CDR3 is CASSPQGLGQPQHF. CDR3 DNA: TGTGCCAGCAGCCCACAGGGTTTAGGGCAGCCCCAGCATTTT.

This clonotype was seen a few times. V usage is TRBV6-6 and J usage is TRBJ1-6; 9 nucleotides agree with TRBD1. CDR1 and CDR2 (germline): MNHNY, SVGAGI (reference sequence). Trimming took 3 bases from V and 7 from J; bases not matched to a gene: 4. The CDR3 sequence is 15 residues long. CDR3: CASSYTGGDNSPLHF. CDR3 coding DNA: TGTGCCAGCAGTTATACAGGGGGCGACAATTCACCCCTCCACTTT.